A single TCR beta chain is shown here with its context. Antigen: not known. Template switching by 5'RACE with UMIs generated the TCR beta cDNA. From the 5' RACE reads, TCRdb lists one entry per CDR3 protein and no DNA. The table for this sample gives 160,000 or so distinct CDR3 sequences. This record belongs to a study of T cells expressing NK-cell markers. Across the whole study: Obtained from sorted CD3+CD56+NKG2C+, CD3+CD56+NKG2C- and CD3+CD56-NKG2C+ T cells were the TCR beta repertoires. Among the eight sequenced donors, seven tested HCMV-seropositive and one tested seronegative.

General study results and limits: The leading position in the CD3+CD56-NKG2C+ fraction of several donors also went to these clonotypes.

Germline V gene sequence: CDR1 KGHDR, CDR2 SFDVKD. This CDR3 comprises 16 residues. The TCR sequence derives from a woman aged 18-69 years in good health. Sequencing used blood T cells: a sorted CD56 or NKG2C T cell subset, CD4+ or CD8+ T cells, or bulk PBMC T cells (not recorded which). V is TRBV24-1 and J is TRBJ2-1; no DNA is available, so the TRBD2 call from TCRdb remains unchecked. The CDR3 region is CATSDPGLAVYNEQFF.